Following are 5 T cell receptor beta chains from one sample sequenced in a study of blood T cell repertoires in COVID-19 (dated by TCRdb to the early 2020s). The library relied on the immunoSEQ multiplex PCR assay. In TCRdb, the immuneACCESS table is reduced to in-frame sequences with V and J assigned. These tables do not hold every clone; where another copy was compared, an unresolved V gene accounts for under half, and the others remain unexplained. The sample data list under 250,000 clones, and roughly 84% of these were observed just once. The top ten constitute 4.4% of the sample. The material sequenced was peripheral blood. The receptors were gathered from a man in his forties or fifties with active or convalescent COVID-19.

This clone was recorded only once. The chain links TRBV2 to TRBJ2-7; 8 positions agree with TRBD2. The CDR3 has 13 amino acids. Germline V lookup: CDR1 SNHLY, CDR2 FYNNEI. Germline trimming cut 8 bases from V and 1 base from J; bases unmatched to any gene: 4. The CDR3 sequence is CASLGGGSYEQYF. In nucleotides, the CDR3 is TGTGCCAGCCTCGGGGGGGGATCCTACGAGCAGTACTTC.

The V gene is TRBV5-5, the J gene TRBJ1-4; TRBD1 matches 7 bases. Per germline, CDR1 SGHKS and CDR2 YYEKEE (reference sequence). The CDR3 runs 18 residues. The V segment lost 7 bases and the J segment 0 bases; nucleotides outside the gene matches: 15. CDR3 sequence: CASHRTRDSYATNEKLFF. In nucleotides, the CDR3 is TGTGCCAGCCACCGAACCCGGGACAGCTATGCAACTAATGAAAAACTGTTTTTT. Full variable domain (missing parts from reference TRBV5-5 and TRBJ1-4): DAGVTQSPTHLIKTRGQQVTLRCSPISGHKSVSWYQQVLGQGPQFIFQYYEKEERGRGNFPDRFSARQFPNYSSELNVNALLLGDSALYLCASHRTRDSYATNEKLFFGSGTQLSVL.

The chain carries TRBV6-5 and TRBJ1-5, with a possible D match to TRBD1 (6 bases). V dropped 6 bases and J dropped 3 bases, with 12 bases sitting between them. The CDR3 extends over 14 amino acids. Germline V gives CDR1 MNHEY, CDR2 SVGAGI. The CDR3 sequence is CASRTTGYNQPQHF. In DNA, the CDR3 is TGTGCCAGCAGAACTACAGGGTACAATCAGCCCCAGCATTTT.

CDR3 residues: CASSTGTDSEQYF. CDR3 sequence (DNA): TGTGCCAGCAGTACCGGGACAGATAGTGAGCAGTACTTC. The chain is built from TRBV2 and TRBJ2-7; TRBD1 matches 7 bases. Germline assignment: CDR1 SNHLY and CDR2 FYNNEI. The CDR3 contains 13 residues. V gave up 5 bases and J gave up 7 bases; unmatched junction bases: 8.

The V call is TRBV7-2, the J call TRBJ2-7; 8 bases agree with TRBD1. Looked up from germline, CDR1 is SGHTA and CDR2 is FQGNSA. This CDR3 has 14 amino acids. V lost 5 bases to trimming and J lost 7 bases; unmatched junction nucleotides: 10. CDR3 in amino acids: CASSPFQGAGEQYF. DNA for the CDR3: TGTGCCAGCAGCCCCTTCCAGGGGGCGGGGGAGCAGTACTTC.